This T cell receptor (beta chain) was obtained from a study of early T cells in non-severe SARS-CoV-2 infection. In the study overall: With bulk RNA from unsorted whole blood as input, sequencing yielded unpaired chains.

CDR1 and CDR2 from the germline V gene are MNHEY and SVGAGI. Trimming at V came to 0 bases and at J to 1 base, leaving 9 bases not matched to a gene. The CDR3 totals 17 residues. General study results and limits: Private and CD4 specificities were missed by VDJdb matching, which favored anti-spike CD8 responses.

The library protocol tagged individual cDNA molecules with unique molecular identifiers. MiXCR, applied by TCRdb to the 5' RACE reads, yields one record per CDR3 protein. The sample records tens of thousands of distinct CDR3 sequences, roughly 6% being singletons. This clonotype was counted only a few times. What it recognizes is unknown. The chain couples TRBV6-5 to TRBJ2-7; 7 nucleotides match TRBD1. The sequenced sample was whole blood. The receptor comes from an adult who was a healthcare worker with PCR-confirmed SARS-CoV-2 infection or an uninfected control (not recorded which). The CDR3 sequence is CASSYSFDRVGSYEQYF. For the CDR3, the DNA is TGTGCCAGCAGTTACTCATTCGACAGGGTAGGGTCCTACGAGCAGTACTTC.